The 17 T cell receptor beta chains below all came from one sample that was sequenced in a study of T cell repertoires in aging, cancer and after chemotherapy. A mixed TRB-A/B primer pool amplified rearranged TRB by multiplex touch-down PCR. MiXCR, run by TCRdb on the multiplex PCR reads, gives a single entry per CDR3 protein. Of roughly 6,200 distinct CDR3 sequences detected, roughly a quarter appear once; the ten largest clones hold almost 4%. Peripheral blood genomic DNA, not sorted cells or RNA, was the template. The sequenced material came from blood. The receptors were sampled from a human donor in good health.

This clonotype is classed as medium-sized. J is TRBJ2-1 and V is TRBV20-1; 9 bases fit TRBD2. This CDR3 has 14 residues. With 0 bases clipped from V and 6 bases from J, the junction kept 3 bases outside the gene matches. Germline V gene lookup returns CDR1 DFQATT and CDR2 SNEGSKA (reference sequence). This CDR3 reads CSARETSGLNEQFF. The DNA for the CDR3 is TGCAGTGCTAGAGAGACTAGCGGCCTCAATGAGCAGTTCTTC.

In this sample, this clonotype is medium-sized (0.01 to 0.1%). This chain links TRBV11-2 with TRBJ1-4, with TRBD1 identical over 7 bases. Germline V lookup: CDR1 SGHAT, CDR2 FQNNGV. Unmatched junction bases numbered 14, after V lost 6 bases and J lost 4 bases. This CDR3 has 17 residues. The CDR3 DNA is TGTGCCAGCAGTCGGGGACAGCTCGAATCGAATAATGAAAAACTGTTTTTT. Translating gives CASSRGQLESNNEKLFF.

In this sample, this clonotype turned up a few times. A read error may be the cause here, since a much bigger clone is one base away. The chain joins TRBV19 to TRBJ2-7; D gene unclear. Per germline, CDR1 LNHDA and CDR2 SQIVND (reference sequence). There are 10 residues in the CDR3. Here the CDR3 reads CTANSYEQYF. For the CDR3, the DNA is TGTACGGCCAACTCCTACGAGCAGTACTTC.

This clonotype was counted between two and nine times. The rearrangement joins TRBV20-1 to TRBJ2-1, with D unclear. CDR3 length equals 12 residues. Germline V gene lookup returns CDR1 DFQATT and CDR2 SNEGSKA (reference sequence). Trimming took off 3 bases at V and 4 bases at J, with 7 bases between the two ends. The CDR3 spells CSARRRYNEQFF. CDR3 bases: TGCAGTGCTAGGAGACGGTACAATGAGCAGTTCTTC.

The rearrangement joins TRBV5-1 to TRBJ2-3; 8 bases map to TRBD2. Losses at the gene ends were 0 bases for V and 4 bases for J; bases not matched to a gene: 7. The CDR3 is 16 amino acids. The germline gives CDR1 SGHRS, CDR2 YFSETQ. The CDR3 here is CASSLGLAGTPDTQYF. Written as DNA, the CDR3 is TGCGCCAGCAGCTTGGGGTTAGCGGGAACTCCAGATACGCAGTATTTT.

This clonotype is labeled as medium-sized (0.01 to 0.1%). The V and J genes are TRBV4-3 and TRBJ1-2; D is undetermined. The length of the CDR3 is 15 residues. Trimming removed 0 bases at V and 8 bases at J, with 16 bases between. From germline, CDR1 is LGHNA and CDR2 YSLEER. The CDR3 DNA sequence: TGCGCCAGCAGCCAAGATCACCAATCAACCGAAGGCTACACCTTC. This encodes CASSQDHQSTEGYTF.

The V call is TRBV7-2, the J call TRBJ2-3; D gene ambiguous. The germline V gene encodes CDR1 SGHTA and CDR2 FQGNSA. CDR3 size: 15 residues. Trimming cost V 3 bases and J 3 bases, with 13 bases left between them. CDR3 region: CASSFGSDGTDTQYF. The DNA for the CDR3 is TGTGCCAGCAGCTTCGGCTCCGACGGGACAGATACGCAGTATTTT.

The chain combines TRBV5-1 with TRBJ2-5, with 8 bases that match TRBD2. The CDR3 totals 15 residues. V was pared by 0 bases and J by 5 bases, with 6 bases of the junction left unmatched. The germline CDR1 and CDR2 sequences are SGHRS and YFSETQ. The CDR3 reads CASSLAPGGTETQYF. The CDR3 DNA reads TGCGCCAGCAGCTTGGCACCGGGAGGGACTGAGACCCAGTACTTC.

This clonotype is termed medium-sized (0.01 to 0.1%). The CDR3 coding sequence is TGTGCCAGCAGCTTGTTAGCTAGCATCGACGAGCAGTACTTC. Translating it yields CASSLLASIDEQYF. The V call is TRBV13, the J call TRBJ2-7; possibly TRBD2 for D (5 bases). Trimming cost V 3 bases and J 5 bases, with 14 bases left between them. The CDR3 loop spans 14 amino acids. From germline, CDR1 is PRHDT and CDR2 FYEKMQ (reference sequence). Full variable domain (remainder filled in from reference TRBV13 and TRBJ2-7): AAGVIQSPRHLIKEKRETATLKCYPIPRHDTVYWYQQGPGQDPQFLISFYEKMQSDKGSIPDRFSAQQFSDYHSELNMSSLELGDSALYFCASSLLASIDEQYFGPGTRLTVT.

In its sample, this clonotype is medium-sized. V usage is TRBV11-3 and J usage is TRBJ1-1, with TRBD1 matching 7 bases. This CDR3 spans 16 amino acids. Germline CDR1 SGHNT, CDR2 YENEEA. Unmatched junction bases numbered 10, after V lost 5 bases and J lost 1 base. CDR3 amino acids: CASSLTRGARNTEAFF. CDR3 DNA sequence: TGTGCCAGCAGCCTAACCAGGGGGGCTAGGAACACTGAAGCTTTCTTT.

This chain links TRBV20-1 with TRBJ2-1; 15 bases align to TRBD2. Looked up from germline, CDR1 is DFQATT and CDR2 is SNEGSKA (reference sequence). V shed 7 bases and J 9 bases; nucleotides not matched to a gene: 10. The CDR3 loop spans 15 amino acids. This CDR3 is CSGDSGLAGGSEQFF. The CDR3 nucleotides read TGCAGTGGGGACTCGGGACTAGCGGGAGGAAGTGAGCAGTTCTTC.

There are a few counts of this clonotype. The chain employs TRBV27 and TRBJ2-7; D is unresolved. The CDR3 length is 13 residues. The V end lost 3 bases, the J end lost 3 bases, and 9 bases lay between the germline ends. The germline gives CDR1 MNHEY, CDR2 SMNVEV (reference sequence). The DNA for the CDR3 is TGTGCCAGCAGTTTCTGGGCCGGCTACGAGCAGTACTTC. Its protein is CASSFWAGYEQYF.

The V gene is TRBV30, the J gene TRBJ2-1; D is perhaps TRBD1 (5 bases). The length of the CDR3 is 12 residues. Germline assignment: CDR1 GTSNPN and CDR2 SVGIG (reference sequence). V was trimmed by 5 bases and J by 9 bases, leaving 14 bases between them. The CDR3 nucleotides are TGTGCCTGGGACGGCCAGGGTACTGAGCAGTTCTTC. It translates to CAWDGQGTEQFF.

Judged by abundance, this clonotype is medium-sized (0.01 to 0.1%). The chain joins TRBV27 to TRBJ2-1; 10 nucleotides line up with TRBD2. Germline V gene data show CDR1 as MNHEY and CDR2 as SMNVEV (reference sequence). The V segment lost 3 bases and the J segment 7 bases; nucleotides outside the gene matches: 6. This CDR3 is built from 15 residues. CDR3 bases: TGTGCCAGCAGTTTTGCGCTAGCGGGAGTAAATGAGCAGTTCTTC. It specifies CASSFALAGVNEQFF.

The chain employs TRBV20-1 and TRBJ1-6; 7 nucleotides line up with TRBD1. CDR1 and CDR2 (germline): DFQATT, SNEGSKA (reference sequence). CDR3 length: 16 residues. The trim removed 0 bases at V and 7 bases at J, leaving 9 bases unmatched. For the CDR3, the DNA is TGCAGTGCTAGAGATCTTTTGACAGGGCGGAATTCACCCCTCCACTTT. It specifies CSARDLLTGRNSPLHF.

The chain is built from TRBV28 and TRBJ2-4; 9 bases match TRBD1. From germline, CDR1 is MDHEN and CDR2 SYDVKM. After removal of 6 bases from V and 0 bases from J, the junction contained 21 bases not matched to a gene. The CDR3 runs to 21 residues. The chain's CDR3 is CASSSAPWWTGDRLAKNIQYF. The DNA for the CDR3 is TGTGCCAGCAGCTCTGCCCCCTGGTGGACAGGGGATCGACTAGCCAAAAACATTCAGTACTTC.

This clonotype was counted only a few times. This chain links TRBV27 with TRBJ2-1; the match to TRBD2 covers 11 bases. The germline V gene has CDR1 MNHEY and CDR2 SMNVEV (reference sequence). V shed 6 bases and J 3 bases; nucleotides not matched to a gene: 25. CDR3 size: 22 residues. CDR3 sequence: CASSSREGGQPGLAALYNEQFF. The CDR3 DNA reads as TGTGCCAGCAGCTCGCGCGAAGGGGGACAGCCGGGACTAGCGGCCCTCTACAATGAGCAGTTCTTC.